This T cell receptor beta chain was retrieved from a study of T cells in Graves' hyperthyroidism and ophthalmopathy. What was amplified from RNA transcripts were TCR beta CDR3 regions. When the TCR CDR3 underwent first-round RT-PCR, the HTBI primer set was used. TCRdb ran MiXCR on the multiplex PCR reads and lists one entry per CDR3 protein. The profile shows over 400,000 distinct CDR3 sequences, 14% to 15% of them singletons. The CDR3 has 15 residues. Per the germline V gene, CDR1 is SGHAT and CDR2 is FQNNGV. With V trimmed by 5 bases and J by 6 bases, 13 bases remained unmatched. The table lists this clonotype with many counts.

The receptor's source is a man younger than 30 with Graves' ophthalmopathy. Sequencing was done on a sample of blood. This rearrangement joins TRBV11-2 to TRBJ2-7; TRBD1 matches 7 bases. CDR3: CASSPADKTGREQYF. In DNA, the CDR3 is TGTGCCAGCAGCCCCGCCGATAAGACAGGGCGCGAGCAGTACTTC.